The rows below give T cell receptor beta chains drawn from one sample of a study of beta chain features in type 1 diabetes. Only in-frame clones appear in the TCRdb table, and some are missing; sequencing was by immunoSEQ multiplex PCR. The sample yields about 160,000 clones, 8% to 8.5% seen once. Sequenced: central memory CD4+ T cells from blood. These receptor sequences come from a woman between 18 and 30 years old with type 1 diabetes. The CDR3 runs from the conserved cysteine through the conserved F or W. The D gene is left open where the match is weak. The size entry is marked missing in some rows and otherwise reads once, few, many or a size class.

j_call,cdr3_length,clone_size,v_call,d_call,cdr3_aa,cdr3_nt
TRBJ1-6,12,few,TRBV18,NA,CASSREDSPLHF,TGTGCCAGCTCACGAGAGGATTCACCCCTCCACTTT
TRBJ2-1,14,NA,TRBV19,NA,CASRSGYTMNEQFF,TGTGCCAGTAGATCGGGGTACACGATGAATGAGCAGTTCTTC
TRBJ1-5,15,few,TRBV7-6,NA,CASSLAGEANQPQHF,TGTGCCAGCAGCTTAGCCGGAGAGGCGAATCAGCCCCAGCATTTT
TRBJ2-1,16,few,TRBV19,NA,CASSPRPTGLGGEQFF,TGTGCCAGTAGTCCCCGCCCGACTGGACTGGGGGGTGAGCAGTTCTTC
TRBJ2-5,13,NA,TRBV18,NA,CASSAGLRETQYF,TGTGCCAGCTCAGCGGGACTCAGAGAGACCCAGTACTTC
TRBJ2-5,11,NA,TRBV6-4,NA,CASSDISGQYF,TGTGCCAGCAGTGATATTTCCGGGCAGTACTTC
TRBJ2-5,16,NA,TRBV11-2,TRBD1,CASSKDGQAYQETQYF,TGTGCCAGCAGTAAGGACGGACAGGCGTACCAAGAGACCCAGTACTTC
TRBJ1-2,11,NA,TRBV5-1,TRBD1,CASGTGNGYTF,TGCGCCAGCGGGACAGGTAACGGCTACACCTTC
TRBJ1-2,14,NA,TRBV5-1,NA,CASSLDSPNYGYTF,TGCGCCAGCAGCCTCGACAGTCCTAACTATGGCTACACCTTC
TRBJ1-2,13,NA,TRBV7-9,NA,CASSGGRQEGYTF,TGTGCCAGCTCGGGGGGTCGCCAAGAAGGCTACACCTTC
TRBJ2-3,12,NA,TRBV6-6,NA,CASRPAEDTQYF,TGTGCCAGCCGCCCAGCGGAGGATACGCAGTATTTT
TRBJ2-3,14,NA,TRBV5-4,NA,CASSLGGVTDTQYF,TGTGCCAGCAGCTTGGGGGGGGTCACAGATACGCAGTATTTT
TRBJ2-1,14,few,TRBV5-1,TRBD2,CASSSIAGGNEQFF,TGCGCCAGCAGCTCCATAGCGGGGGGCAATGAGCAGTTCTTC
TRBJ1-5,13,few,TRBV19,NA,CASRDSYNQPQHF,TGTGCCAGTAGGGACAGCTACAATCAGCCCCAGCATTTT
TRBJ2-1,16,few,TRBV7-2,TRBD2,CASSFAYLAGELEQFF,TGTGCCAGCAGCTTTGCGTATCTAGCGGGAGAGCTTGAGCAGTTCTTC
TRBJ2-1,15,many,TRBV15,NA,CATSRPGTGKNEQFF,TGTGCCACCAGCAGACCCGGGACTGGCAAAAATGAGCAGTTCTTC
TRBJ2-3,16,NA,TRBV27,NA,CASSHASAPHTDTQYF,TGTGCCAGCAGTCACGCTAGCGCTCCCCACACAGATACGCAGTATTTT